This TCR beta chain was identified in a study of cytomegalovirus exposure and HLA in healthy donors. The PCR had 60 Vbeta and 13 Jbeta primers. Profiling relied on immunoSEQ multiplex PCR, and the TCRdb table lists in-frame clones only, not all of them. The repertoire holds approximately 150,000 clones, with 80% to 90% as singletons. Germline V lookup: CDR1 SGHRS, CDR2 YFSETQ. Trimming cost V 2 bases and J 5 bases; bases outside gene matches: 5. This CDR3 has 14 residues. The V call is TRBV5-1, the J call TRBJ2-5; 8 nucleotides line up with TRBD2. This sequence originates from a man between 25 and 39 years old in good health and CMV-seropositive. Material: PBMCs. In DNA form, the CDR3 reads TGCGCCAGCAGCTTTCGGGGGGGCAAGGAGACCCAGTACTTC. Protein sequence: CASSFRGGKETQYF.